Each of the 15 T cell receptor beta chains below was sequenced from the same sample in a study of OX40 agonist ivuxolimab in advanced cancers. Libraries were prepared by immunoSEQ multiplex PCR; TCRdb keeps only in-frame clonotypes and omits some of them. Here the sample spans about 55,000 clones, 88% being singletons. The starting material was CD4+ or CD8+ T cells sorted from blood, obtained in a trial of the OX40 agonist ivuxolimab. These receptors were taken from an adult with an advanced solid tumor such as melanoma, head and neck, liver or kidney cancer.

V gene TRBV30 combines with J gene TRBJ2-3, with a possible D match to TRBD2 (5 bases). The CDR3 is made up of 12 amino acids. V was shortened by 5 bases and J by 3 bases, with 9 bases between the two germline ends. CDR1 and CDR2 from the germline V gene are GTSNPN and SVGIG (reference sequence). The CDR3 here is CAWAPGTDTQYF. DNA for the CDR3: TGTGCCTGGGCCCCGGGAACAGATACGCAGTATTTT.

The chain is built from TRBV5-6 and TRBJ1-2; D may be TRBD1 (5 bases). CDR3 size: 13 residues. The V end lost 4 bases, the J end lost 4 bases, and 11 bases lay between the germline ends. The V gene's germline CDR1 is SGHDT and CDR2 YYEEEE. CDR3 protein: CASSLQGIYGYTF. CDR3 coding DNA: TGTGCCAGCAGCCTGCAGGGCATCTATGGCTACACCTTC.

The V and J genes are TRBV6-1 and TRBJ1-5, with TRBD1 as a possible D gene (5 bases). The CDR3 is 13 amino acids. The germline CDR1 and CDR2 sequences are MNHNS and SASEGT. The V end was cut by 7 bases, the J end by 9 bases, with 16 bases between. This CDR3 reads CASKAGMVGPQHF. The DNA of the CDR3 is TGTGCCAGCAAGGCAGGGATGGTGGGGCCCCAGCATTTT.

The V gene is TRBV29-1, the J gene TRBJ2-1, with 8 nucleotides matching TRBD2. The ends lost 6 bases at V and 6 bases at J; junction bases unmatched: 10. Per the germline V gene, CDR1 is SQVTM and CDR2 is ANQGSEA. The length of the CDR3 is 14 residues. The CDR3 sequence: CSVAGTRRFNEQFF. Here the CDR3 DNA reads TGCAGCGTGGCCGGGACTAGACGATTCAATGAGCAGTTCTTC.

The chain has TRBV18 and TRBJ2-3; D is perhaps TRBD1 (5 bases). CDR3 size: 16 residues. Germline V gives CDR1 KGHSH, CDR2 LQKENI. The V end lost 3 bases, the J end lost 0 bases, and 13 bases lay between the germline ends. The CDR3 protein is CASSPGQVTSTDTQYF. For the CDR3, the DNA is TGTGCCAGCTCACCTGGACAAGTCACCAGCACAGATACGCAGTATTTT.

The genes are TRBV2 and TRBJ2-5; TRBD2 aligns across 14 bases. The V gene's germline CDR1 is SNHLY and CDR2 FYNNEI. CDR3 size: 18 residues. With V trimmed by 5 bases and J by 5 bases, 13 bases remained unmatched. For the CDR3, the DNA is TGTGCCAGCAGTCCCTTGGGACTAGCGGGAGTGGAGGAGGAGACCCAGTACTTC. Translation gives CASSPLGLAGVEEETQYF. The variable domain in full, with the rest retrieved from reference TRBV2 and TRBJ2-5, is EPEVTQTPSHQVTQMGQEVILRCVPISNHLYFYWYRQILGQKVEFLVSFYNNEISEKSEIFDDQFSVERPDGSNFTLKIRSTKLEDSAMYFCASSPLGLAGVEEETQYFGPGTRLLVL.

The V and J genes are TRBV19 and TRBJ2-7, with D perhaps TRBD2 (5 bases). V lost 4 bases, J lost 0 bases, and 16 bases lay in between. The CDR3 covers 16 residues. Germline values: CDR1 LNHDA, CDR2 SQIVND (reference sequence). CDR3 residues: CASSSPGNHPSYEQYF. The CDR3 DNA reads as TGTGCCAGTAGTAGCCCGGGAAATCATCCCTCCTACGAGCAGTACTTC.

The V and J genes are TRBV27 and TRBJ1-6, with D hard to call. The CDR3 runs 15 residues. CDR1 MNHEY and CDR2 SMNVEV come from the germline V gene (reference sequence). Trimming left V 5 bases short and J 7 bases short, with 15 bases between. CDR3 loop: CASSRREPNNSPLHF. CDR3 bases: TGTGCCAGCAGTCGGAGGGAACCGAACAATTCACCCCTCCACTTT.

The V call is TRBV2, the J call TRBJ2-7; no reliable D call. The CDR3 is 15 residues long. Trimming stripped 1 base from V and 2 bases from J, with 12 bases between. Germline V gene data show CDR1 as SNHLY and CDR2 as FYNNEI. The CDR3: CASSEVYRSTYEQYF. For the CDR3, the DNA is TGTGCCAGCAGTGAAGTGTATCGCAGCACCTACGAGCAGTACTTC.

This clone was detected only once. The rearrangement uses TRBV30 and TRBJ2-5; 12 bases are a match to TRBD2. The CDR3 has 16 residues. CDR1 and CDR2 (germline): GTSNPN, SVGIG (reference sequence). The V segment lost 0 bases and the J segment 6 bases; nucleotides outside the gene matches: 8. The CDR3 region is CAWSVLTSGGGKTQYF. The DNA of the CDR3 is TGTGCCTGGAGTGTACTGACTAGCGGGGGCGGGAAGACCCAGTACTTC.

The chain carries TRBV5-8 and TRBJ2-2; possible D gene TRBD1, 6 bases. V was trimmed by 9 bases and J by 3 bases, leaving 18 bases between them. The CDR3 covers 15 residues. Germline V gives CDR1 SGHTS, CDR2 YDEGEE. This chain's CDR3 is CATTYTGFYTGELFF. Here the CDR3 DNA reads TGTGCCACAACATATACAGGGTTTTACACCGGGGAGCTGTTTTTT.

The genes are TRBV30 and TRBJ1-2; D uncertain. The V end lost 0 bases, the J end lost 7 bases, and 15 bases lay between the germline ends. The V gene's germline CDR1 is GTSNPN and CDR2 SVGIG (reference sequence). CDR3 size: 14 residues. The CDR3 sequence: CAWSVLSGQSGYTF. CDR3 in DNA: TGTGCCTGGAGTGTACTTTCGGGCCAATCTGGCTACACCTTC.

The chain links TRBV5-1 to TRBJ2-5; a weak D match, TRBD2 (5 bases). Trimming pared 2 bases from V and 5 bases from J, leaving 13 bases between. CDR3 length: 14 residues. Germline-derived CDR1 and CDR2 are SGHRS and YFSETQ. The DNA of the CDR3 is TGCGCCAGCAGCTTCGGACTGCTGGGGGAGACCCAGTACTTC. Amino acid sequence: CASSFGLLGETQYF.

The V and J genes are TRBV10-2 and TRBJ1-4; D remains ambiguous. This CDR3 region has 14 residues. V lost 3 bases and J lost 4, with 9 bases in between. Germline CDR1 is WSHSY and CDR2 is SAAADI. The CDR3 DNA follows: TGCGCCAGCAGTGACCCCAGTATTAATGAAAAACTGTTTTTT. Translated, it gives CASSDPSINEKLFF.

The chain has TRBV7-6 and TRBJ1-3, with D tentatively TRBD1 (5 bases). V was pared by 4 bases and J by 8 bases, with 12 bases between. The CDR3 is 13 amino acids. The germline gives CDR1 SGHVS, CDR2 FNYEAQ. CDR3 DNA: TGTGCCAGCAGCTCCCCCGGGGACCACACCATATATTTT. Encoded protein: CASSSPGDHTIYF.